This T cell receptor (beta chain) was retrieved from a study of cytomegalovirus exposure and HLA in healthy donors. Study outcomes and limitations: The authors enumerated over 150 TCR beta chains as linked to cytomegalovirus.

With 60 Vbeta and 13 Jbeta primers, the PCR was carried out. Under the authors' procedure: An analysis that came later counted 70 million to 100 million unique TCR beta chains, roughly 11 million shared. Measured with immunoSEQ multiplex PCR; TCRdb has only the in-frame clones, and not every one. That table furnishes V, J and clone size, whereas the DNA furnished D and trimming. The sample comprises about 40,000 clones, 86% of which are singletons, and roughly 11% rests with the top ten. This clone has a single count. What it recognizes is unknown. CDR1 is LNHDA, CDR2 SQIVND, per germline (reference sequence). The CDR3 extends over 15 amino acids. Unmatched junction bases numbered 4, after V lost 5 bases and J lost 0 bases.

The chain uses TRBV19 and TRBJ1-5, with 7 bases identical to TRBD1. The source of this sequence is a woman between 40 and 50 years old in good health and CMV-seropositive. Specimen: PBMCs. CDR3 loop: CASSQDRYSNQPQHF. As DNA, the CDR3 is TGTGCCAGTAGTCAGGACAGGTATAGCAATCAGCCCCAGCATTTT.